Following are 27 T cell receptor beta chains from one sample sequenced in a study of T cell responses to AZD1222 COVID-19 vaccine. Measured with immunoSEQ multiplex PCR; TCRdb has only the in-frame clones, and not every one. The profile shows 120,000 or so clones, about 89% of them singletons. The sequences come from peripheral blood, collected 28 days after the second AZD1222 dose. These receptors all stem from an adult who received the AZD1222 COVID-19 vaccine.

The rearrangement uses TRBV2 and TRBJ2-7, with D tentatively TRBD1 or TRBD2 (5 bases each). CDR1 and CDR2 from the germline V gene are SNHLY and FYNNEI. The ends were cut back, 1 base at V and 0 bases at J, with 16 bases in the middle. CDR3 length equals 17 residues. For the CDR3, the DNA is TGTGCCAGCAGTGAAGGATTACGGGGACGGCGCTCCTACGAGCAGTACTTC. It encodes CASSEGLRGRRSYEQYF.

The CDR3 DNA follows: TGTGCCTGGAGCCGAGAAACGCACAACGAGCAGTACTTC. Its translation is CAWSRETHNEQYF. The chain couples TRBV30 to TRBJ2-7; D is undetermined. The CDR3 length is 13 residues. Germline V lookup: CDR1 GTSNPN, CDR2 SVGIG (reference sequence). Between the trimmed V and J ends, which lost 3 bases and 5 bases, there was a span of 14 bases.

This chain links TRBV4-2 with TRBJ1-5; D perhaps matches TRBD1 (5 bases). CDR3 length: 15 amino acids. Per the germline V gene, CDR1 is LGHNA and CDR2 is YNFKEQ. V lost 0 bases, J lost 9 bases, and 15 bases lay in between. CDR3 in amino acids: CASSQDPRASRPQHF. CDR3 in DNA: TGTGCCAGCAGCCAAGACCCCAGGGCTAGCCGGCCCCAGCATTTT.

This chain connects TRBV5-1 to TRBJ2-2; no definite D call. The CDR3 spans 12 residues. Trimming removed 4 bases from V and 3 bases from J, with 4 bases in between. Germline V gene sequence: CDR1 SGHRS, CDR2 YFSETQ. The CDR3 DNA sequence: TGCGCCAGCAGCGTCGACACCGGGGAGCTGTTTTTT. Encoded protein: CASSVDTGELFF. Filled out from reference TRBV5-1 and TRBJ2-2, the complete variable domain reads KAGVTQTPRYLIKTRGQQVTLSCSPISGHRSVSWYQQTPGQGLQFLFEYFSETQRNKGNFPGRFSGRQFSNSRSEMNVSTLELGDSALYLCASSVDTGELFFGEGSRLTVL.

This clone has only one observation. The chain couples TRBV27 to TRBJ2-7, with D maybe TRBD1 (6 bases). The germline V gene encodes CDR1 MNHEY and CDR2 SMNVEV (reference sequence). Trimming removed 6 bases at V and 2 bases at J, with 20 bases between. The CDR3 spans 16 residues. Written as DNA, the CDR3 is TGTGCCAGCAGCCCCTCCGGGACAAGGGTACCCTACGAGCAGTACTTC. This codes for CASSPSGTRVPYEQYF.

The rearrangement links TRBV5-1 to TRBJ2-3; 13 bases match TRBD2. The V gene's germline CDR1 is SGHRS and CDR2 YFSETQ. The CDR3 contains 16 residues. The ends lost 3 bases at V and 0 bases at J; junction bases unmatched: 1. The CDR3: CASSWTSGSSTDTQYF. In DNA form, the CDR3 reads TGCGCCAGCAGCTGGACTAGCGGGAGTAGCACAGATACGCAGTATTTT.

The chain uses TRBV18 and TRBJ1-2, with D tentatively TRBD1 (6 bases). Trimming shortened V by 6 bases and J by 2 bases, and 10 bases separated the two germline ends. CDR3 length: 13 amino acids. Germline V gene data show CDR1 as KGHSH and CDR2 as LQKENI. CDR3 protein: CASSVQGNYGYTF. CDR3 in DNA: TGTGCCAGCTCCGTACAGGGAAACTATGGCTACACCTTC.

The chain recombines TRBV3-1 (or the pseudogene TRBV3-2) with TRBJ2-7; the match to TRBD1 covers 9 bases. Germline loops: CDR1 LGHDT, CDR2 YNNKEL (reference sequence). The CDR3 sequence is 15 residues long. V was clipped by 1 base and J by 3 bases; unmatched bases: 4. The CDR3 DNA reads TGTGCCAGCAGCCAAGTAAGGACAGGGGTCTACGAGCAGTACTTC. This codes for CASSQVRTGVYEQYF.

The J gene is TRBJ2-3, the V gene TRBV27; 9 nucleotides line up with TRBD2. Germline V CDR1 and CDR2: MNHEY, SMNVEV (reference sequence). Germline trimming cut 2 bases from V and 6 bases from J; bases unmatched to any gene: 3. CDR3 length: 14 residues. For the CDR3, the DNA is TGTGCCAGCAGTTTAGGGACTAGCCCTGATACGCAGTATTTT. It codes for CASSLGTSPDTQYF.

This chain uses TRBV7-6 with TRBJ1-2, with a possible D match to TRBD1 (6 bases). CDR1 and CDR2 (germline): SGHVS, FNYEAQ. This CDR3 has 18 amino acids. Trimming removed 4 bases at V and 3 bases at J, with 24 bases between. CDR3 loop: CASSSLSARRGEDYGYTF. CDR3 coding DNA: TGTGCCAGCAGCTCCCTATCGGCCCGCAGGGGTGAGGACTATGGCTACACCTTC.

The chain couples TRBV28 to TRBJ2-7, with D uncertain. The CDR3 totals 14 residues. Germline CDR1 is MDHEN and CDR2 is SYDVKM. Trimming removed 5 bases from V and 2 bases from J, with 13 bases in between. The CDR3: CASSPVVAAYEQYF. DNA of the CDR3: TGTGCCAGCAGTCCCGTAGTAGCAGCCTACGAGCAGTACTTC. Looking up the rest from reference TRBV28 and TRBJ2-7 gives the full variable domain: DVKVTQSSRYLVKRTGEKVFLECVQDMDHENMFWYRQDPGLGLRLIYFSYDVKMKEKGDIPEGYSVSREKKERFSLILESASTNQTSMYLCASSPVVAAYEQYFGPGTRLTVT.

The rearrangement joins TRBV6-6 to TRBJ1-3, with a tentative D call TRBD1 (5 bases). Germline V gene lookup returns CDR1 MNHNY and CDR2 SVGAGI (reference sequence). This CDR3 is 14 amino acids long. With 0 bases removed from V and 6 bases from J, the gap between germline ends came to 9 bases. The CDR3 loop is CASSYSGGTNTIYF. CDR3 nucleotide sequence: TGTGCCAGCAGTTACTCCGGGGGGACAAACACCATATATTTT.

The chain combines TRBV6-6 with TRBJ1-3; weak D call: TRBD1 (5 bases). CDR1 is MNHNY and CDR2 is SVGAGI in the germline V gene (reference sequence). Trimming removed 6 bases at V and 11 bases at J, with 14 bases between. The CDR3 runs 12 residues. DNA of the CDR3: TGTGCCAGCAGCGTTGGGAGACAGCCCATATATTTT. This gives the protein CASSVGRQPIYF.

This rearrangement joins TRBV29-1 to TRBJ2-3; maybe TRBD1 (6 bases). The CDR3 contains 16 residues. CDR1 and CDR2 (germline): SQVTM, ANQGSEA. V lost 4 bases and J lost 6, with 23 bases in between. This chain's CDR3 is CSVGSQGGPRRDTQYF. CDR3 coding DNA: TGCAGCGTTGGTTCACAGGGTGGACCAAGACGTGATACGCAGTATTTT.

The chain employs TRBV19 and TRBJ2-2; tentatively, D is TRBD1 (6 bases). Germline loops: CDR1 LNHDA, CDR2 SQIVND (reference sequence). The CDR3 contains 17 residues. Trimming left V 2 bases short and J 4 bases short, with 17 bases between. The CDR3 sequence is CASSIYRDNTPTGELFF. As DNA, the CDR3 is TGTGCCAGTAGTATATATCGGGACAACACACCCACCGGGGAGCTGTTTTTT.

The chain uses TRBV4-1 and TRBJ1-1; D remains unclear. This CDR3 comprises 13 residues. Germline CDR1 reads MGHRA; CDR2 reads YSYEKL. Trimming left V 1 base short and J 5 bases short, with 8 bases between. CDR3 coding DNA: TGCGCCAGCAGCCAAGGCCCAGAAACTGAAGCTTTCTTT. Its translation is CASSQGPETEAFF.

This rearrangement joins TRBV10-3 to TRBJ2-3; no clear D. CDR3 length equals 14 residues. V lost 2 bases and J 1 base, leaving 7 bases between the germline ends. Germline assignment: CDR1 ENHRY and CDR2 SYGVKD. The CDR3, as DNA: TGTGCCATCAGTGAGGGGAAGGGCACAGATACGCAGTATTTT. Translation: CAISEGKGTDTQYF.

The gene calls are TRBV18 and TRBJ1-6; possible D gene TRBD1, 5 bases. Germline loops: CDR1 KGHSH, CDR2 LQKENI. V lost 2 bases and J lost 6, with 8 bases in between. This CDR3 has 14 residues. The CDR3 nucleotides read TGTGCCAGCTCACCAGAGACAGCTAATTCACCCCTCCACTTT. Protein product: CASSPETANSPLHF.

The rearrangement links TRBV19 to TRBJ1-1; D possibly corresponds to TRBD1 (5 bases). Between the trimmed V and J ends, which lost 8 bases and 3 bases, there was a span of 13 bases. This CDR3 is built from 13 residues. Germline CDR1 LNHDA, CDR2 SQIVND (reference sequence). The CDR3 region is CASAWGGDTEAFF. In nucleotides, the CDR3 is TGTGCCAGTGCCTGGGGAGGGGACACTGAAGCTTTCTTT. The variable domain in full, completed from reference TRBV19 and TRBJ1-1, reads DGGITQSPKYLFRKEGQNVTLSCEQNLNHDAMYWYRQDPGQGLRLIYYSQIVNDFQKGDIAEGYSVSREKKESFPLTVTSAQKNPTAFYLCASAWGGDTEAFFGQGTRLTVV.

The chain uses TRBV19 and TRBJ2-3; 12 bases align to TRBD1. Looked up from germline, CDR1 is LNHDA and CDR2 is SQIVND (reference sequence). Trimming removed 6 bases from V and 6 bases from J; junction bases left unmatched: 19. There are 19 residues in the CDR3. The CDR3 loop reads CASSIPGQGAGGDWDTQYF. For the CDR3, the DNA is TGTGCCAGTAGCATCCCGGGACAGGGGGCCGGAGGGGACTGGGATACGCAGTATTTT. The variable domain in full, completed from reference TRBV19 and TRBJ2-3, reads DGGITQSPKYLFRKEGQNVTLSCEQNLNHDAMYWYRQDPGQGLRLIYYSQIVNDFQKGDIAEGYSVSREKKESFPLTVTSAQKNPTAFYLCASSIPGQGAGGDWDTQYFGPGTRLTVL.

The genes are TRBV10-3 and TRBJ1-1; D unclear. The CDR3 contains 13 residues. Germline CDR1 is ENHRY and CDR2 is SYGVKD. V dropped 4 bases and J dropped 6 bases, with 12 bases sitting between them. CDR3 sequence (DNA): TGTGCCATCAGTGCAGGAGGGTCCCCTGAAGCTTTCTTT. This encodes CAISAGGSPEAFF.

The chain has TRBV6-2 or TRBV6-3 and TRBJ2-1; 7 positions match TRBD2. CDR1 and CDR2 from the germline V gene are MNHEY and SVGEGT. V shed 6 bases and J 9 bases; nucleotides not matched to a gene: 8. The CDR3 consists of 13 residues. Written as DNA, the CDR3 is TGTGCCAGCAGCCTCGGGACTACTACTGAGCAGTTCTTC. Protein: CASSLGTTTEQFF.

CDR3 amino acids: CASSQTPRATNEKLFF. The CDR3 DNA follows: TGTGCCAGCAGCCAAACCCCCAGAGCAACTAATGAAAAACTGTTTTTT. This chain joins TRBV9 and TRBJ1-4, with D unresolved. V was clipped by 4 bases and J by 0 bases, with 13 bases between them. The CDR3 extends over 16 amino acids. The germline V gene encodes CDR1 SGDLS and CDR2 YYNGEE.

This clone was detected only once. The rearrangement uses TRBV27 and TRBJ2-7; TRBD1 matches 8 bases. The CDR3 is made up of 13 amino acids. The ends lost 4 bases at V and 5 bases at J; junction bases unmatched: 4. Looked up from germline, CDR1 is MNHEY and CDR2 is SMNVEV (reference sequence). The CDR3 DNA sequence: TGTGCCAGCAGTTGGGACAGGAGCCACGAGCAGTACTTC. It yields the protein CASSWDRSHEQYF.

The chain carries TRBV5-4 and TRBJ2-7; D ambiguous. Germline assignment: CDR1 SGHNT and CDR2 YYREEE (reference sequence). The CDR3 runs to 12 residues. The V end was cut by 5 bases, the J end by 6 bases, with 12 bases between. The CDR3 DNA reads as TGTGCCAGCAGTTCAACTTGGGGCGAGCAGTACTTC. Its protein is CASSSTWGEQYF. The full variable domain, completed using reference TRBV5-4 and TRBJ2-7, is ETGVTQSPTHLIKTRGQQVTLRCSSQSGHNTVSWYQQALGQGPQFIFQYYREEENGRGNFPPRFSGLQFPNYSSELNVNALELDDSALYLCASSSTWGEQYFGPGTRLTVT.

The chain combines TRBV24-1 with TRBJ2-7, with D perhaps TRBD1 or TRBD2 (5 bases each). The CDR3 runs to 14 residues. Germline assignment: CDR1 KGHDR and CDR2 SFDVKD. V lost 4 bases and J 4 bases, leaving 13 bases between the germline ends. The CDR3: CATSDLGARYEQYF. CDR3 DNA sequence: TGTGCCACCAGTGACCTCGGGGCGAGATACGAGCAGTACTTC.

The chain joins TRBV20-1 to TRBJ1-2; D is perhaps TRBD1 (5 bases). This CDR3 is 13 amino acids long. The ends were cut back, 5 bases at V and 6 bases at J, with 16 bases in the middle. CDR1 is DFQATT, CDR2 SNEGSKA, per germline (reference sequence). The CDR3 here is CSAREPGTDGYTF. In DNA form, the CDR3 reads TGCAGTGCTCGTGAACCAGGGACCGATGGCTACACCTTC.